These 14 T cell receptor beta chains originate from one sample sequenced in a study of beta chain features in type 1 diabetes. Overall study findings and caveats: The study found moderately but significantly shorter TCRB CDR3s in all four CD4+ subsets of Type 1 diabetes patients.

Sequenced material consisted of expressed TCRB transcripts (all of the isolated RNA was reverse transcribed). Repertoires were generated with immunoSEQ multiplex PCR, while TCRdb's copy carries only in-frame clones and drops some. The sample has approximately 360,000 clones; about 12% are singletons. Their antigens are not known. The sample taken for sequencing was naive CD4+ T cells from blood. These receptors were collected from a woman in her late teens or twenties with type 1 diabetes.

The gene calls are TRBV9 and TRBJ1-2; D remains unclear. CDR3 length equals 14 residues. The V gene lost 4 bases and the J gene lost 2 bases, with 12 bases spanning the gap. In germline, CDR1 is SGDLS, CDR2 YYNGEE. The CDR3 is CASSPWGENYGYTF. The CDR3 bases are TGTGCCAGCAGCCCGTGGGGAGAGAACTATGGCTACACCTTC.

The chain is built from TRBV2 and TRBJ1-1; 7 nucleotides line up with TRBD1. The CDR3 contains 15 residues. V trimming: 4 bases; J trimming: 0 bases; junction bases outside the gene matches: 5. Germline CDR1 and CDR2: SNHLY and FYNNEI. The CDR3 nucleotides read TGTGCCAGCAGTGGTACAGGGGCCCTGAACACTGAAGCTTTCTTT. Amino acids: CASSGTGALNTEAFF.

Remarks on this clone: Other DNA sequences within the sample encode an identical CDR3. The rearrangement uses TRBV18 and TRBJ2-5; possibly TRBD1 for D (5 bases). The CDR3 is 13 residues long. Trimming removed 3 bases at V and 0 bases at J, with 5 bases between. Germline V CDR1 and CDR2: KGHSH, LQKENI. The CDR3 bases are TGTGCCAGCTCACCGGGGCACCAAGAGACCCAGTACTTC. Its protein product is CASSPGHQETQYF.

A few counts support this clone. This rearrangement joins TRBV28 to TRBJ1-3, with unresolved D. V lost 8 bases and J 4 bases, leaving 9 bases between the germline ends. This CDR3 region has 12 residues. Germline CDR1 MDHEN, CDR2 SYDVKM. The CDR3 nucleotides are TGTGCCAGCGGAGATCCAGGAAACACCATATATTTT. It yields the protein CASGDPGNTIYF.

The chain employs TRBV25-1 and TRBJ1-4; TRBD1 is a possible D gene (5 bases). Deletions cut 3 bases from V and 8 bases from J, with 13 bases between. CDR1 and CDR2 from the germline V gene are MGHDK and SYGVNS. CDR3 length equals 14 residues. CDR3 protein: CASSEGGAAEKLFF. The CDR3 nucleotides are TGTGCCAGCAGTGAGGGCGGGGCAGCCGAAAAACTGTTTTTT.

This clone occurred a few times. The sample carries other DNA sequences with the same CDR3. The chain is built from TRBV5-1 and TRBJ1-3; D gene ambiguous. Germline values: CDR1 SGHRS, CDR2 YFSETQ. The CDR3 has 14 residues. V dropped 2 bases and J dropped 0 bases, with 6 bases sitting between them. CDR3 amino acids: CASSFDSSGNTIYF. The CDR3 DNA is TGCGCCAGCAGCTTCGACTCCTCTGGAAACACCATATATTTT.

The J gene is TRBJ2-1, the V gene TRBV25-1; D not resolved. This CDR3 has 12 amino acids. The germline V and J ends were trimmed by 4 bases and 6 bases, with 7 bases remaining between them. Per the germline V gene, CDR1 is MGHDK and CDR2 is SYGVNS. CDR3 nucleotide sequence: TGTGCCAGCAGTGTGTCGGGCAATGAGCAGTTCTTC. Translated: CASSVSGNEQFF.

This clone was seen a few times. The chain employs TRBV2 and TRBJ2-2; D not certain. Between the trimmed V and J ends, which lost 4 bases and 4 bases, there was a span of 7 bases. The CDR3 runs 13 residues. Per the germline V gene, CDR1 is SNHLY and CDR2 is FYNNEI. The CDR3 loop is CASSGDFTGELFF. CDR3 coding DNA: TGTGCCAGCAGTGGAGATTTCACCGGGGAGCTGTTTTTT. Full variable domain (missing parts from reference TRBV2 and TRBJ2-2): EPEVTQTPSHQVTQMGQEVILRCVPISNHLYFYWYRQILGQKVEFLVSFYNNEISEKSEIFDDQFSVERPDGSNFTLKIRSTKLEDSAMYFCASSGDFTGELFFGEGSRLTVL.

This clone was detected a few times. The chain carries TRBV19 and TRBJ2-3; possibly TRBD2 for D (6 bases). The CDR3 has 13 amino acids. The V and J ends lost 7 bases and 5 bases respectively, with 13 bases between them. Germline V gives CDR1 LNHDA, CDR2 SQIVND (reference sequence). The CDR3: CASNMVGGDTQYF. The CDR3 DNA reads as TGTGCCAGTAATATGGTGGGAGGAGATACGCAGTATTTT. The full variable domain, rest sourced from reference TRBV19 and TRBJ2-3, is DGGITQSPKYLFRKEGQNVTLSCEQNLNHDAMYWYRQDPGQGLRLIYYSQIVNDFQKGDIAEGYSVSREKKESFPLTVTSAQKNPTAFYLCASNMVGGDTQYFGPGTRLTVL.

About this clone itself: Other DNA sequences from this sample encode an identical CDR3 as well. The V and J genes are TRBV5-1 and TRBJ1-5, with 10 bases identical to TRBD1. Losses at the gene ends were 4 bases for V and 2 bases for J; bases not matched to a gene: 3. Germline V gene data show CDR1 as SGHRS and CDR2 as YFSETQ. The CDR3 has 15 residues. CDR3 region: CASSIGTGGNQPQHF. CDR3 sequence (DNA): TGCGCCAGCAGCATCGGGACAGGGGGCAATCAGCCCCAGCATTTT.

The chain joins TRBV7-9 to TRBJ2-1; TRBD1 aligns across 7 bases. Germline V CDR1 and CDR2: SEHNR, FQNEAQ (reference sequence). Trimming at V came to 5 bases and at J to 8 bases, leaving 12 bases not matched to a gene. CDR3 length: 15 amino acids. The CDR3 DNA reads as TGTGCCAGCAGCCGATCGGGACAGTTTTTCGATGAGCAGTTCTTC. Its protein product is CASSRSGQFFDEQFF.

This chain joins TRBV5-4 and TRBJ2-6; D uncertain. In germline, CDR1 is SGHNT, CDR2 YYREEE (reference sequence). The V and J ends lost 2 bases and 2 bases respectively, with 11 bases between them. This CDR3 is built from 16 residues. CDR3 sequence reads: CASSFNSRTGANVLTF. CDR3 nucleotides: TGTGCCAGCAGCTTCAACAGTCGTACTGGGGCCAACGTCCTGACTTTC.

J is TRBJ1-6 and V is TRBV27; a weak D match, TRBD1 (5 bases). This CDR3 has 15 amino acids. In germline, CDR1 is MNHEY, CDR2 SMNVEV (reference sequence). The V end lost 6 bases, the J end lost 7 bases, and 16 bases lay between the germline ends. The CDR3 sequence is CASSLSTGGNSPLHF. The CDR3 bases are TGTGCCAGCAGCTTGAGCACAGGCGGCAATTCACCCCTCCACTTT.

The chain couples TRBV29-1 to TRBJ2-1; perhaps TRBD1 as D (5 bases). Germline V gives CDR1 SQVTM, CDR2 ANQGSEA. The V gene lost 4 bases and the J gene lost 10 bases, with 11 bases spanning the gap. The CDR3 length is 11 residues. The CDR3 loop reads CSVGKQAEQFF. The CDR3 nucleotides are TGCAGCGTTGGGAAACAGGCGGAGCAGTTCTTC.